The T cell receptor (beta chain) described here comes from a study of T cells expressing NK-cell markers. From the 5' RACE reads, TCRdb lists one entry per CDR3 protein and no DNA. Recorded for this sample: under 600,000 distinct CDR3 sequences. The CDR3 spans 13 residues. The germline gives CDR1 MNHNS, CDR2 SASEGT. The chain carries TRBV6-1 and TRBJ2-7. The sequence came from a woman between 50 and 59 years old in good health. The sample consisted of blood T cells: a sorted CD56 or NKG2C T cell subset, CD4+ or CD8+ T cells, or bulk PBMC T cells (not recorded which). The CDR3 here is CASSEDVPYEQYF.